The 21 T cell receptor beta chains below were found in one sample sequenced in a study of T cell changes during pregnancy in multiple sclerosis. Clones were sequenced by immunoSEQ multiplex PCR, and TCRdb holds only the in-frame ones, with some missing. The sample lists 85,000 to 90,000 clones, 91% occurring once. This specimen consisted of peripheral blood, obtained in the first trimester of pregnancy. Receptors were obtained from a female donor in good health, enrolled as a control in a pregnancy study.

The chain recombines TRBV5-1 with TRBJ1-3, with D perhaps TRBD1 (6 bases). The V gene lost 3 bases and the J gene lost 2 bases, with 18 bases spanning the gap. This CDR3 is built from 17 residues. Germline-derived CDR1 and CDR2 are SGHRS and YFSETQ. DNA of the CDR3: TGCGCCAGCAGCTGGTCACCAATGGGGGGGCCTGGAAACACCATATATTTT. It specifies CASSWSPMGGPGNTIYF.

This chain links TRBV30 with TRBJ1-1, with D maybe TRBD1 (6 bases). The CDR3 length is 15 residues. Deletions cut 7 bases from V and 4 bases from J, with 22 bases between. Germline V lookup: CDR1 GTSNPN, CDR2 SVGIG (reference sequence). The CDR3 sequence is CALHLRGGAVTEAFF. The CDR3 DNA follows: TGTGCCTTACACCTTAGGGGGGGCGCGGTCACTGAAGCTTTCTTT.

This CDR3 is CASSSGTGSSEQYF. The CDR3 DNA reads as TGTGCCAGCAGTTCCGGGACAGGGTCGTCCGAGCAGTACTTC. The chain couples TRBV6-5 to TRBJ2-7, with 9 bases identical to TRBD1. J was trimmed by 6 bases and V by 4 bases; bases with no gene match: 7. Germline-derived CDR1 and CDR2 are MNHEY and SVGAGI. This CDR3 has 14 amino acids.

The V gene is TRBV9, the J gene TRBJ1-1; tentatively, D is TRBD1 (6 bases). From germline, CDR1 is SGDLS and CDR2 YYNGEE. The CDR3 is 14 amino acids. Trimming removed 3 bases from V and 1 base from J, with 10 bases in between. CDR3 loop: CASSASTGNTEAFF. The DNA for the CDR3 is TGTGCCAGCAGCGCCTCGACAGGGAACACTGAAGCTTTCTTT.

The rearrangement links TRBV2 to TRBJ2-5, with 10 bases that match TRBD1. CDR3 size: 14 residues. V dropped 6 bases and J dropped 4; count of bases not matched to a gene: 5. Germline loops: CDR1 SNHLY, CDR2 FYNNEI. CDR3 DNA: TGTGCCAGCAGGACCGGACAGGGGGGAGAGACCCAGTACTTC. It specifies CASRTGQGGETQYF.

This CDR3 reads CASSLGDGQANTEAFF. The CDR3, as DNA: TGTGCCAGCAGCTTGGGGGATGGACAGGCCAACACTGAAGCTTTCTTT. V is TRBV5-4 and J is TRBJ1-1; 7 bases are shared with TRBD1. Trimming at V came to 0 bases and at J to 2 bases, leaving 7 bases not matched to a gene. The CDR3 extends over 16 amino acids. From germline, CDR1 is SGHNT and CDR2 YYREEE (reference sequence).

The chain carries TRBV2 and TRBJ2-1; D is possibly TRBD2 (6 bases). Germline CDR1 is SNHLY and CDR2 is FYNNEI. V lost 7 bases, J lost 0 bases, and 10 bases lay in between. The CDR3 runs to 14 residues. The CDR3 region is CASNPGSSYNEQFF. Here the CDR3 DNA reads TGTGCCAGCAACCCCGGGAGCTCCTACAATGAGCAGTTCTTC.

The J gene is TRBJ2-1, the V gene TRBV27, with 16 nucleotides matching TRBD2. V lost 5 bases to trimming and J lost 8 bases; unmatched junction nucleotides: 3. The CDR3 extends over 15 amino acids. Germline loops: CDR1 MNHEY, CDR2 SMNVEV (reference sequence). The CDR3 DNA is TGTGCCAGCAGTCCGGGACTAGCGGGGGGGCATGAGCAGTTCTTC. It is translated as CASSPGLAGGHEQFF.

The V call is TRBV4-2, the J call TRBJ2-3; tentatively, D is TRBD1 (5 bases). The CDR3 spans 14 residues. The germline CDR1 and CDR2 sequences are LGHNA and YNFKEQ. Trimming pared 2 bases from V and 2 bases from J, leaving 8 bases between. The CDR3 protein is CASSQPDTTDTQYF. CDR3 coding DNA: TGTGCCAGCAGCCAACCGGACACCACAGATACGCAGTATTTT.

The V and J genes are TRBV27 and TRBJ2-2; no clear D gene. The V end lost 5 bases, the J end lost 5 bases, and 6 bases lay between the germline ends. The germline V gene has CDR1 MNHEY and CDR2 SMNVEV (reference sequence). The CDR3 extends over 12 amino acids. CDR3 residues: CASSPQTGELFF. CDR3 DNA: TGTGCCAGCAGTCCCCAGACCGGGGAGCTGTTTTTT.

This clone has a count of ten or more. The rearrangement links TRBV19 to TRBJ2-1; 8 nucleotides align to TRBD1. CDR1 LNHDA and CDR2 SQIVND come from the germline V gene (reference sequence). V gave up 3 bases and J gave up 10 bases; unmatched junction bases: 5. This CDR3 is 13 amino acids long. CDR3 nucleotides: TGTGCCAGTAGTATTACAGGGGACAGGGAGCAGTTCTTC. Its translation is CASSITGDREQFF.

The genes are TRBV10-3 and TRBJ2-3; TRBD2 might be the D (6 bases). The CDR3 has 14 residues. V was clipped by 8 bases and J by 4 bases, with 16 bases between them. Germline CDR1 is ENHRY and CDR2 is SYGVKD. CDR3 protein: CAISRDLTPDTQYF. The CDR3 region has the DNA TGTGCCATCTCCCGGGACTTAACCCCAGATACGCAGTATTTT.

The chain couples TRBV6-1 to TRBJ1-5, with 7 bases that match TRBD1. The junction had 6 bases not matched to a gene; V was cut back by 1 base and J by 0 bases. Germline assignment: CDR1 MNHNS and CDR2 SASEGT. The CDR3 is 17 amino acids. CDR3 in amino acids: CASSEDGGGHSNQPQHF. The CDR3 DNA reads as TGTGCCAGCAGTGAAGACGGAGGGGGCCATAGCAATCAGCCCCAGCATTTT.

This clone has a single count. The gene calls are TRBV7-8 and TRBJ1-5, with D uncertain. CDR3 length equals 15 residues. Germline V gene lookup returns CDR1 SGHVS and CDR2 FQNEAQ. Between the trimmed V and J ends, which lost 1 base and 1 base, there was a span of 8 bases. DNA of the CDR3: TGTGCCAGCAGCTTAGAAACCTACAGCAATCAGCCCCAGCATTTT. Protein sequence: CASSLETYSNQPQHF.

The chain uses TRBV30 and TRBJ1-2, with 10 bases identical to TRBD1. Trimming removed 4 bases from V and 5 bases from J; junction bases left unmatched: 4. This CDR3 contains 13 residues. Germline loops: CDR1 GTSNPN, CDR2 SVGIG (reference sequence). CDR3 nucleotide sequence: TGTGCCTGGACGGGACAGGGGTCTTATGGCTACACCTTC. Translation gives CAWTGQGSYGYTF.

This CDR3 reads CASSSPLRTGNEKLFF. In DNA, the CDR3 is TGTGCCAGCAGTTCCCCCCTAAGGACAGGGAATGAAAAACTGTTTTTT. The gene calls are TRBV6-5 and TRBJ1-4; 8 bases align to TRBD1. V shed 4 bases, J shed 5 bases, and the junction held 9 bases outside the gene matches. Germline lookup yields CDR1 MNHEY and CDR2 SVGAGI. This CDR3 region has 16 residues.

The rearrangement uses TRBV7-9 and TRBJ1-1; D is undetermined. The CDR3 is 14 amino acids. The V gene's germline CDR1 is SEHNR and CDR2 FQNEAQ (reference sequence). V was pared by 1 base and J by 4 bases, with 10 bases between. CDR3 sequence reads: CASSLGSLSTEAFF. The DNA for the CDR3 is TGTGCCAGCAGCTTAGGCTCCTTGAGCACTGAAGCTTTCTTT.

This chain joins TRBV4-3 and TRBJ2-7; 9 bases agree with TRBD1. CDR1 and CDR2 from the germline V gene are LGHNA and YSLEER. The CDR3 is 15 residues long. V dropped 3 bases and J dropped 2; count of bases not matched to a gene: 5. DNA for the CDR3: TGCGCCAGCAGCCACGACAGGGGGTGGACCTACGAGCAGTACTTC. Protein product: CASSHDRGWTYEQYF.

The gene calls are TRBV4-1 and TRBJ2-3; 7 positions match TRBD2. J was trimmed by 14 bases and V by 1 base; bases with no gene match: 6. Germline V lookup: CDR1 MGHRA, CDR2 YSYEKL. CDR3 length: 12 residues. CDR3 region: CASSQAGTNTYF. CDR3 coding DNA: TGCGCCAGCAGCCAAGCCGGGACTAACACGTATTTT.

The rearrangement links TRBV6-5 to TRBJ2-7, with TRBD1 identical over 7 bases. V was clipped by 6 bases and J by 2 bases; unmatched bases: 7. Germline values: CDR1 MNHEY, CDR2 SVGAGI. The CDR3 has 14 amino acids. In nucleotides, the CDR3 is TGTGCCAGCAGCCGCAGACAGGGTCCCTACGAGCAGTACTTC. Protein product: CASSRRQGPYEQYF.

The chain is built from TRBV14 and TRBJ2-1; 7 positions agree with TRBD1. Germline V lookup: CDR1 SGHDN, CDR2 FVKESK. Trimming at V came to 1 base and at J to 5 bases, leaving 11 bases not matched to a gene. This CDR3 region has 17 residues. CDR3 in amino acids: CASSQVKVKGQHNEQFF. CDR3 in DNA: TGTGCCAGCAGCCAAGTGAAAGTGAAGGGACAGCACAATGAGCAGTTCTTC.